This is a list of T cell receptor beta chains from one sample in a study of CD8 T cells in ankylosing spondylitis. TCRdb reprocessed the 5' RACE reads via MiXCR and lists one record per CDR3 protein. The sample consists of roughly 260,000 distinct CDR3 sequences, around 20% of them appearing once. Sequences were obtained from blood, either unsorted or a sorted T cell fraction (not recorded which). These receptor sequences come from a male donor with ankylosing spondylitis or in good health (not recorded which). The CDR3 runs from the conserved cysteine through the conserved F or W. The D gene is left open where the match is weak. Clone sizes are given selectively: once, few, many, or a class where the clone is expanded.

cdr3_aa cdr3_nt d_call clone_size j_call v_call
CAIGSEKYQETQYF TGTGCCATCGGGAGCGAGAAGTACCAAGAGACCCAGTACTTC . . TRBJ2-5 TRBV10-3
CSGVGTGQNIQYF TGCAGCGGGGTCGGGACCGGACAAAACATTCAGTACTTC . few TRBJ2-4 TRBV29-1
CASSVGDQTHGYTF TGTGCCAGCAGCGTAGGCGATCAAACCCATGGCTACACCTTC . few TRBJ1-2 TRBV9
CSARRQSLTTEAFF TGCAGTGCTAGACGACAGTCCCTTACCACTGAAGCTTTCTTT . many TRBJ1-1 TRBV20-1
CSIGQGSYNEQFF TGCAGCATCGGACAGGGGAGCTACAATGAGCAGTTCTTC TRBD1 many TRBJ2-1 TRBV29-1
CASRTGSMPDEQFF TGTGCCAGCAGAACCGGTTCGATGCCGGATGAGCAGTTCTTC . . TRBJ2-1 TRBV5-4
CASGLVLQRELYNEQFF TGTGCTAGTGGTTTGGTACTCCAGCGGGAGCTCTACAATGAGCAGTTCTTC TRBD2 . TRBJ2-1 TRBV12-5
CAISGDRGLGDTQYF TGTGCCATCAGTGGGGACAGGGGGCTTGGAGATACGCAGTATTTT TRBD1 few TRBJ2-3 TRBV10-3
CASGVGRPTGELFF TGTGCCAGCGGTGTAGGGAGACCAACCGGGGAGCTGTTTTTT . . TRBJ2-2 TRBV7-3
CASSLGTATTDTQYF TGTGCCAGCAGCTTAGGGACGGCCACCACAGATACGCAGTATTTT . . TRBJ2-3 TRBV11-2
CAISPPVGQQNTGELFF TGTGCCATCAGCCCCCCCGTGGGACAGCAAAACACCGGGGAGCTGTTTTTT TRBD1 many TRBJ2-2 TRBV10-3
CSPGLAITDTQYF TGCAGCCCGGGACTAGCAATCACAGATACGCAGTATTTT TRBD2 few TRBJ2-3 TRBV20-1
CASSLVQAMNTEAFF TGTGCCAGCAGCTTAGTACAGGCCATGAACACTGAAGCTTTCTTT . few TRBJ1-1 TRBV11-2
CASGYRAPDTQYF TGTGCCAGCGGCTACAGGGCACCAGATACGCAGTATTTT . few TRBJ2-3 TRBV12-3/TRBV12-4
CASSKGGPGTGELFF TGTGCCAGCAGTAAGGGGGGGCCGGGCACCGGGGAGCTGTTTTTT . few TRBJ2-2 TRBV12-3/TRBV12-4
CASSPTGFGEAFF TGCGCCAGCAGCCCTACAGGGTTTGGGGAAGCTTTCTTT . . TRBJ1-1 TRBV5-1
CASSVGQSQETQYF TGTGCCAGCAGCGTAGGGCAGAGCCAAGAGACCCAGTACTTC . . TRBJ2-5 TRBV9
CASSQSDRSNQPQHF TGTGCCAGCAGCCAATCGGACAGGTCGAATCAGCCCCAGCATTTT TRBD1 . TRBJ1-5 TRBV3-1
CSVAGTSGGGTDTQYF TGCAGCGTAGCCGGGACTAGCGGAGGTGGGACGGATACGCAGTATTTT TRBD2 . TRBJ2-3 TRBV29-1
CASSQGLAGAFEQFF TGTGCCAGCAGCCAAGGTCTAGCGGGGGCATTTGAGCAGTTCTTC TRBD2 many TRBJ2-1 TRBV4-2
CASSLMGPSNQPQHF TGTGCCAGCAGTTTAATGGGGCCCTCCAATCAGCCCCAGCATTTT . many TRBJ1-5 TRBV12-3/TRBV12-4
CASGTSGRSNYGYTF TGTGCCAGTGGGACCAGCGGGCGGTCCAACTATGGCTACACCTTC . few TRBJ1-2 TRBV6-1
CASSSTESTEAFF TGCGCCAGCAGCTCAACTGAAAGCACTGAAGCTTTCTTT . . TRBJ1-1 TRBV5-1
CASSQVGSQQYF TGTGCCAGCAGCCAAGTTGGGAGCCAGCAGTATTTT . few TRBJ2-3 TRBV14
CASSPDIIRRTEAFF TGTGCCAGCTCACCAGACATAATTCGACGGACTGAAGCTTTCTTT . . TRBJ1-1 TRBV18
CASSGTSGGYNEQFF TGTGCCAGCAGCGGTACTAGCGGGGGCTACAATGAGCAGTTCTTC TRBD2 many TRBJ2-1 TRBV7-3
CASSWSDSLNPQETQYF TGTGCCAGTAGTTGGTCGGACAGCCTAAATCCACAAGAGACCCAGTACTTC . few TRBJ2-5 TRBV19
CATPSARLKVVGVGEKLFF TGTGCCACCCCCTCGGCCCGGTTAAAGGTCGTGGGTGTAGGGGAAAAACTGTTTTTT . . TRBJ1-4 TRBV24-1
CAIPGRFNQPQHF TGCGCCATCCCGGGAAGGTTTAATCAGCCCCAGCATTTT . . TRBJ1-5 TRBV23-1
CASSQLAITDTQYF TGCGCCAGCAGCCAATTGGCGATCACAGATACGCAGTATTTT . few TRBJ2-3 TRBV4-1
CATSDPGTGGFVGELFF TGTGCCACCAGTGACCCCGGGACAGGGGGCTTTGTAGGGGAGCTGTTTTTT TRBD1 few TRBJ2-2 TRBV24-1
CAIMGEGLPSNSPLHF TGTGCCATCATGGGGGAGGGGCTTCCCTCGAATTCACCCCTCCACTTT . many TRBJ1-6 TRBV2
CASSLIGGRTQKNYNEQFF TGTGCCAGCAGCTTAATCGGCGGCCGAACCCAAAAAAACTACAATGAGCAGTTCTTC . . TRBJ2-1 TRBV7-3
CASSNSGSPKETQYF TGTGCCAGCAGTAATAGCGGGAGTCCTAAAGAGACCCAGTACTTC TRBD2 . TRBJ2-5 TRBV28
CAIMRALAGFSDTQYF TGTGCCATCATGAGGGCGCTAGCGGGATTCTCAGATACGCAGTATTTT TRBD2 few TRBJ2-3 TRBV10-3
CASSNSGEETQYF TGCGCCAGCAGCAATAGCGGGGAAGAGACCCAGTACTTC TRBD2 once TRBJ2-5 TRBV5-1
CASSLEPQGPYTF TGCGCCAGCAGCTTGGAGCCGCAGGGCCCCTACACCTTC . . TRBJ1-2 TRBV5-1
CSARESLWGKDTEAFF TGCAGTGCTAGAGAGTCTCTGTGGGGGAAGGACACTGAAGCTTTCTTT . few TRBJ1-1 TRBV20-1
CASRPSGTHSGELFF TGTGCCAGCAGACCTAGCGGGACACACTCCGGGGAGCTGTTTTTT TRBD2 . TRBJ2-2 TRBV6-1
CASSLGAGTQYF TGTGCCAGCAGTTTAGGGGCCGGGACCCAGTACTTC . few TRBJ2-5 TRBV12-3/TRBV12-4
CATSRDRGLMNEQFF TGTGCCACCAGCCGGGACAGGGGGCTTATGAATGAGCAGTTCTTC TRBD1 . TRBJ2-1 TRBV15
CASSLSFNEQFF TGCGCCAGCAGCCTTTCTTTCAATGAGCAGTTCTTC . . TRBJ2-1 TRBV5-1
CASSGKGLAGAHEQFF TGTGCCAGCAGCGGGAAGGGACTAGCGGGAGCGCATGAGCAGTTCTTC TRBD2 few TRBJ2-1 TRBV5-5
CASSLLHMSRDSPLHF TGTGCCAGCAGTCTGCTCCACATGTCCAGGGATTCACCCCTCCACTTT . . TRBJ1-6 TRBV28
CATTTMGTRTAGAAGRYNEQFF TGTGCCACTACAACGATGGGGACAAGGACAGCTGGTGCAGCGGGTCGCTACAATGAGCAGTTCTTC . . TRBJ2-1 TRBV6-2/TRBV6-3
CASSFKGRVQETQYF TGTGCCAGCAGTTTCAAGGGCAGGGTGCAAGAGACCCAGTACTTC . . TRBJ2-5 TRBV12-3/TRBV12-4
CASSPGGPGNSPLHF TGTGCCAGTAGCCCCGGGGGACCCGGGAATTCACCCCTCCACTTT . . TRBJ1-6 TRBV6-1
CASSLGPPGSYNEQFF TGTGCCAGCAGCTTAGGGCCTCCGGGCTCCTACAATGAGCAGTTCTTC . . TRBJ2-1 TRBV7-9
CASSEAGLAAETQYF TGTGCCAGCAGTGAAGCCGGACTAGCGGCAGAGACCCAGTACTTC TRBD2 . TRBJ2-5 TRBV2
CASSRMSQETQYF TGTGCCAGCAGCCGTATGAGCCAAGAGACCCAGTACTTC . few TRBJ2-5 TRBV7-2
CASSPNRAANEKLFF TGTGCCAGCAGCCCAAACAGGGCTGCTAATGAAAAACTGTTTTTT . many TRBJ1-4 TRBV14
CAISESTGEQFF TGTGCCATCAGTGAGTCGACCGGTGAGCAGTTCTTC . . TRBJ2-1 TRBV10-3
CASSPPAGDWEKLFF TGTGCCAGCAGTCCCCCTGCAGGGGACTGGGAAAAACTGTTTTTT . . TRBJ1-4 TRBV12-3/TRBV12-4
CASSKTARQPQHF TGTGCCAGCAGCAAGACGGCGCGTCAGCCCCAGCATTTT . few TRBJ1-5 TRBV7-6
CASSDSAASYNEQFF TGTGCCAGCAGTGACTCGGCAGCTTCCTACAATGAGCAGTTCTTC . few TRBJ2-1 TRBV6-4
CASSVRFDDRGRGETQYF TGTGCCAGCAGCGTTAGGTTTGATGACAGGGGGCGCGGAGAGACCCAGTACTTC TRBD1 . TRBJ2-5 TRBV9
CASSQSSGRYNQPQHF TGTGCCAGCAGCCAAAGCTCGGGACGGTACAATCAGCCCCAGCATTTT . few TRBJ1-5 TRBV3-1
CASRSPGQGGSPLHF TGTGCCAGCAGATCGCCGGGACAGGGAGGTTCACCCCTCCACTTT TRBD1 few TRBJ1-6 TRBV6-1
CASSLGTGVANTEAFF TGCGCCAGCAGCTTGGGGACAGGGGTGGCTAACACTGAAGCTTTCTTT TRBD1 . TRBJ1-1 TRBV5-1